This T cell receptor (beta chain) was observed in a study of blood T cell repertoires in COVID-19. TCRdb's table, derived via immunoSEQ multiplex PCR, lists solely in-frame clones and lacks some. The data hold about 190,000 clones, with 70% to 90% observed a single time. V lost 4 bases and J 6 bases, leaving 10 bases between the germline ends. The V gene's germline CDR1 is SEHNR and CDR2 FQNEAQ (reference sequence). CDR3 size: 12 residues. The sequence derives from a woman of 80 years or more with acute or convalescent COVID-19. The material sequenced was peripheral blood. The genes are TRBV7-9 and TRBJ2-7, with D possibly being TRBD1 (5 bases). The CDR3 protein is CASSYDQGEQYF. Written as DNA, the CDR3 is TGTGCCAGCAGCTACGACCAGGGCGAGCAGTACTTC.